Given below is one T cell receptor beta chain in context. In its sample, this clone was seen once. The target of this receptor is not known. No qualities accompany the bases; no much larger clone lies one base away. Participants in the prospective study were enrolled through a virtual design, were aged roughly 18 to 100 years, and lived in 24 United States geographic areas. In the prospective study, cohorts were assigned on the basis of participant-reported clinical history obtained from a screening survey and a study questionnaire. For ImmuneRACE Cohort 3, a participant was defined as recovered based on two consecutive negative NP/OP PCR tests, clearance by a healthcare professional, or resolution of symptoms. In the prospective study, mobile phlebotomists collected whole blood, serum and a nasopharyngeal or oropharyngeal swab from each participant. Prospective study participants could optionally give additional blood draws and questionnaires over an approximately two-month period. Before DNA extraction, blood samples from the prospective study were shipped at room temperature or frozen.

This sample stems from a study of blood T cell repertoires in COVID-19 (dated by TCRdb to the early 2020s). As for the study more broadly: Collaborator samples came from the United States, Italy and Spain and covered acute and convalescent phases of COVID-19. The sample metadata nearly always contained a de-identified subject ID, COVID-19 status, age in years and sex. The samples were drawn from two sources: the first 160 participants of the ongoing ImmuneRACE study, and over 1,000 subjects contributed by 6 global collaborators. The dataset comprised deeply sampled blood TCRbeta repertoires from subjects exposed to, actively infected with, or recovered from COVID-19. The prospective study material was composed of cDNA or gDNA derived from T cells, B-cell-depleted T cells, or PBMCs. The repertoires were released in a freely available public database meant as a resource for research on the immune response to SARS-CoV-2. Where HLA class I and class II types were available, the types were taken from metadata supplied by the sample provider, not from assay-based typing. General conclusions and limits of the study: Clinical and demographic metadata were provided uncurated, with the amount varying by source and participant.

The CDR1 and CDR2 encoded by the germline V gene (reference sequence) are LNHDA and SQIVND. Ends trimmed: V by 6 bases, J by 0 bases; bases unmatched to a gene: 6. The CDR3, cysteine through phenylalanine, is 15 amino acids long. The only DNA kept is the CDR3, 45 bases in frame from the first base. TCRbeta CDR3 regions were amplified from genomic DNA by means of the immunoSEQ Assay, a bias-controlled multiplex PCR. As for the authors' bioinformatics: Within the assay, amplification of reference gene primers was used to estimate how many nucleated cells each sample contained. To quantify the absolute abundance of each unique TCRbeta CDR3 rearrangement, sequence reads were collapsed and filtered. For each sample, productive Simpson clonality was calculated by taking the square root of Simpson's diversity index across productive rearrangements. TCRdb obtained this table from immuneACCESS and retained in-frame rearrangements with V and J assigned. These tables miss some clones; where compared with another copy, unresolved V genes account for less than half of the shortfall, and the remainder is unexplained. D and trimming come from the DNA, and the V and J calls and clone size come from that table. This sample lists about 270,000 clones; 88% were detected once. The ten largest clones represent 3% of the sample.

The rearrangement joined TRBV19 to TRBJ1-2; TRBD1 agrees with 8 junctional bases. The sample was PBMCs or T cells enriched from blood (not recorded which). This TCR derives from a woman in her forties or fifties who had recovered from COVID-19. The bases are TGTGCCAGTAGCCGGGACAGGCAATCTAACTATGGCTACACCTTC. Its translation is CASSRDRQSNYGYTF.